This record covers a single TCR beta chain. Clones were read by immunoSEQ multiplex PCR, and TCRdb kept only the in-frame ones, dropping some. The sample has some 270,000 clones, 70% to 90% seen once. The data are from a study of blood T cell repertoires in COVID-19. Study details: Samples representing acute and convalescent COVID-19 were sourced from the United States, Italy and Spain. Nucleic acid was either cDNA or gDNA, and it came from T cells, B-cell-depleted T cells, or PBMCs.

Germline lookup yields CDR1 LGHDT and CDR2 YNNKEL (reference sequence). The ends lost 4 bases at V and 8 bases at J; junction bases unmatched: 7. CDR3 length equals 14 residues. The source is a woman between 50 and 59 years old with acute COVID-19. The chain carries TRBV3-1 (or the pseudogene TRBV3-2) and TRBJ2-1, with TRBD1 matching over 8 bases. The specimen sequenced was PBMCs or T cells enriched from blood (not recorded which). The DNA for the CDR3 is TGTGCCAGCAGCCGAGGACAGGGTTGGGATGAGCAGTTCTTC. This translates into CASSRGQGWDEQFF.